This T cell receptor beta chain was observed in a study of blood T cells in healthy people across ages. Primers used in a second PCR of about 7 to 12 cycles were a sample-barcoded 5' primer and a J-beta primer mix. TCRdb reanalysed the 5' RACE reads using MiXCR and keeps one entry per CDR3 protein. The profile shows more than 800,000 distinct CDR3 sequences, more than 40% of them singletons. Germline loops: CDR1 SEHNR, CDR2 FQNEAQ (reference sequence). With 5 bases removed from V and 5 bases from J, the gap between germline ends came to 10 bases. The CDR3 is made up of 12 amino acids. The source material was blood. The sequence was collected from a woman aged 55-75 years in good health. The chain couples TRBV7-9 to TRBJ2-7; no clear D. The CDR3 sequence is CASSLESHEQYF. The CDR3 DNA is TGTGCCAGCAGCCTAGAGAGCCACGAGCAGTACTTC.